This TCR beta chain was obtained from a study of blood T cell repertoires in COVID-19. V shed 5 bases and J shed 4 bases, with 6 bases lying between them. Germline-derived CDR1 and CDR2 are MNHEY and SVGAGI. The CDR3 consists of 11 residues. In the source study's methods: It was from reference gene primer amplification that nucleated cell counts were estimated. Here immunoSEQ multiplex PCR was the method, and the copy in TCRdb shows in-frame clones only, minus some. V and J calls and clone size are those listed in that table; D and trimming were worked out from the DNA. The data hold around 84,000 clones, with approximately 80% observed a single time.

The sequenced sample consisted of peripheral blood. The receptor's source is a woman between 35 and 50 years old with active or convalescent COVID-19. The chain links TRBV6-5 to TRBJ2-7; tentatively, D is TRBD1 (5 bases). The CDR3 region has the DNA TGTGCCAGCAGTCGACAGTACGAGCAGTACTTC. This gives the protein CASSRQYEQYF.